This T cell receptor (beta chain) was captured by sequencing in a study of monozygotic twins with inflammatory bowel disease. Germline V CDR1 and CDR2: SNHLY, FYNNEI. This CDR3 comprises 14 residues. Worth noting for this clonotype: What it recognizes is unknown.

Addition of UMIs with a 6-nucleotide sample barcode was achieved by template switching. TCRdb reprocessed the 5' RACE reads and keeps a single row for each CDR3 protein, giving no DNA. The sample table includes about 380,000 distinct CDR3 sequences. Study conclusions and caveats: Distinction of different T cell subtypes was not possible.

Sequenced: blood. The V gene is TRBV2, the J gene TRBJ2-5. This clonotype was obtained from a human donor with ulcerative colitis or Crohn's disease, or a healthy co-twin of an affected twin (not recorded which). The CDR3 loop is CASSETSDQETQYF.